This T cell receptor beta chain was documented in a study of shared clonotypes between healthy human individuals. Findings and limits, study-wide: Unshared clonotypes carried lower generation probabilities than those common to all four donors. Sharing of clonotypes among donors was expected to vary with sequencing depth.

Comments on this clone: Its antigen is still unknown.

The authors ran the assay at deep level. Genomic DNA from each subset was divided evenly over several immunoSEQ plates. Clones were sequenced by immunoSEQ multiplex PCR, and TCRdb holds only the in-frame ones, with some missing. This table has about 700,000 clones, just over 90% appearing once. Germline loops: CDR1 MDHEN, CDR2 SYDVKM. This CDR3 is 14 amino acids long. Between the trimmed V and J ends, which lost 5 bases and 2 bases, there was a span of 13 bases. CD45RO-negative cells were positively selected for CCR7, leaving out terminally differentiated effector memory CD45RA+ cells. The sequence derives from a man aged 25-45 years in good health. The chain has TRBV28 and TRBJ2-7; D gene ambiguous. Sequencing used naive CD8+ T cells sorted from blood. CDR3: CASSPPYVTYEQYF. The CDR3, as DNA: TGTGCCAGCAGTCCCCCCTACGTAACCTACGAGCAGTACTTC.